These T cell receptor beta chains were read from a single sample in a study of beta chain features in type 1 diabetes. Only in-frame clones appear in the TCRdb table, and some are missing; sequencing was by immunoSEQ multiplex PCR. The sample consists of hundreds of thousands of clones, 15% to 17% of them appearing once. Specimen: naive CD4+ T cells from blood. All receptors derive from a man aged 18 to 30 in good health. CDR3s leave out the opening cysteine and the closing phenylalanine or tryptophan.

cdr3_aa: ASSQDNADTQY
j_call: TRBJ2-3
cdr3_length: 11
v_call: TRBV4-3

cdr3_aa: ASRQGSGANVLT
j_call: TRBJ2-6
cdr3_length: 12
v_call: TRBV7-2

cdr3_aa: ASTMQGSLYGYT
j_call: TRBJ1-2
cdr3_length: 12
v_call: TRBV6-1

cdr3_aa: ASSVESGNTIY
j_call: TRBJ1-3
cdr3_length: 11
v_call: TRBV9

cdr3_aa: ASSTMGAQYNEQF
j_call: TRBJ2-1
cdr3_length: 13
v_call: TRBV19

cdr3_aa: ASGVDFYGYT
j_call: TRBJ1-2
cdr3_length: 10
v_call: TRBV18

cdr3_aa: ASSLAVRGNTEAF
j_call: TRBJ1-1
cdr3_length: 13
v_call: TRBV5-4

cdr3_aa: ASSSGLAGSYNEQF
j_call: TRBJ2-1
cdr3_length: 14
v_call: TRBV28

cdr3_aa: ASRTGGGDTQY
j_call: TRBJ2-3
cdr3_length: 11
v_call: TRBV4-1

cdr3_aa: ASSLVWASSGANVLT
j_call: TRBJ2-6
cdr3_length: 15
v_call: TRBV7-2

cdr3_aa: ASRPRAGRNTEAF
j_call: TRBJ1-1
cdr3_length: 13
v_call: TRBV2

cdr3_aa: ASSDGTANEKLF
j_call: TRBJ1-4
cdr3_length: 12
v_call: TRBV7-7

cdr3_aa: ASSQDLGQGTDTQY
j_call: TRBJ2-3
cdr3_length: 14
v_call: TRBV4-3

cdr3_aa: ASSIRAVQETQY
j_call: TRBJ2-5
cdr3_length: 12
v_call: TRBV19

cdr3_aa: ASSFRPNGRISGELF
j_call: TRBJ2-2
cdr3_length: 15
v_call: TRBV7-2

cdr3_aa: ASSPGTRPTNEKLF
j_call: TRBJ1-4
cdr3_length: 14
v_call: TRBV5-6

cdr3_aa: ASQGPNYGYT
j_call: TRBJ1-2
cdr3_length: 10
v_call: TRBV10-3

cdr3_aa: ASGLQGNYGYT
j_call: TRBJ1-2
cdr3_length: 11
v_call: TRBV2

cdr3_aa: ASSLTSGNEQF
j_call: TRBJ2-1
cdr3_length: 11
v_call: TRBV5-4

cdr3_aa: ASSPPGGSSGNTIY
j_call: TRBJ1-3
cdr3_length: 14
v_call: TRBV19

cdr3_aa: ASSRGEATEAF
j_call: TRBJ1-1
cdr3_length: 11
v_call: TRBV4-3

cdr3_aa: ASCLGGGTDTQY
j_call: TRBJ2-3
cdr3_length: 12
v_call: TRBV28

cdr3_aa: ASSPSGAGNIQY
j_call: TRBJ2-4
cdr3_length: 12
v_call: TRBV7-3

cdr3_aa: ASSPPGQSFSYEQY
j_call: TRBJ2-7
cdr3_length: 14
v_call: TRBV18

cdr3_aa: SVIGYT
j_call: TRBJ1-2
cdr3_length: 6
v_call: TRBV29-1

cdr3_aa: ASSSQGEQF
j_call: TRBJ2-1
cdr3_length: 9
v_call: TRBV28

cdr3_aa: ASSSRNQGYGEKLF
j_call: TRBJ1-4
cdr3_length: 14
v_call: TRBV7-8

cdr3_aa: ASGLVLGTAYNEQF
j_call: TRBJ2-1
cdr3_length: 14
v_call: TRBV12-5

cdr3_aa: ASSVAGQNYGYT
j_call: TRBJ1-2
cdr3_length: 12
v_call: TRBV9

cdr3_aa: ASSQTGSRLNEQF
j_call: TRBJ2-1
cdr3_length: 13
v_call: TRBV11-2

cdr3_aa: ASDKSQETQY
j_call: TRBJ2-5
cdr3_length: 10
v_call: TRBV28

cdr3_aa: ASGPGLLVQETQY
j_call: TRBJ2-5
cdr3_length: 13
v_call: TRBV12-5

cdr3_aa: ASSNEAPYGYT
j_call: TRBJ1-2
cdr3_length: 11
v_call: TRBV2

cdr3_aa: ASSLGRNTEAF
j_call: TRBJ1-1
cdr3_length: 11
v_call: TRBV7-9

cdr3_aa: ASSQGDRTYNEQF
j_call: TRBJ2-1
cdr3_length: 13
v_call: TRBV4-1

cdr3_aa: ASSPFTSGNTDTQY
j_call: TRBJ2-3
cdr3_length: 14
v_call: TRBV18

cdr3_aa: ASRRGTSSRETQY
j_call: TRBJ2-5
cdr3_length: 13
v_call: TRBV2

cdr3_aa: AWSWGFKDEQY
j_call: TRBJ2-7
cdr3_length: 11
v_call: TRBV30

cdr3_aa: ASFPAGLDAQF
j_call: TRBJ2-1
cdr3_length: 11
v_call: TRBV28

cdr3_aa: ASSPDYSYEQY
j_call: TRBJ2-7
cdr3_length: 11
v_call: TRBV6-1

cdr3_aa: ASSPAGGPPYEQY
j_call: TRBJ2-7
cdr3_length: 13
v_call: TRBV7-3

cdr3_aa: ASRTSGANEQF
j_call: TRBJ2-1
cdr3_length: 11
v_call: TRBV6-5

cdr3_aa: AWSYDRENTEAF
j_call: TRBJ1-1
cdr3_length: 12
v_call: TRBV30

cdr3_aa: ASSLNGGPPYEQY
j_call: TRBJ2-7
cdr3_length: 13
v_call: TRBV4-1

cdr3_aa: AISPTSIVYT
j_call: TRBJ1-2
cdr3_length: 10
v_call: TRBV10-3

cdr3_aa: ASSVGQGDQPQH
j_call: TRBJ1-5
cdr3_length: 12
v_call: TRBV2

cdr3_aa: ASSLNTLAGFSTDTQY
j_call: TRBJ2-3
cdr3_length: 16
v_call: TRBV27

cdr3_aa: ASSVGQGTPTDTQY
j_call: TRBJ2-3
cdr3_length: 14
v_call: TRBV9

cdr3_aa: ASSLDVSYNEQF
j_call: TRBJ2-1
cdr3_length: 12
v_call: TRBV5-1